Detailed here is one T cell receptor (beta chain). Its antigen is undetermined. The CDR3 totals 19 residues. The V gene's germline CDR1 is SGHTA and CDR2 FQGTGA. Trimming cost V 2 bases and J 1 base, with 20 bases left between them. The data were obtained in a study of cytomegalovirus exposure and HLA in healthy donors. The PCR was carried out with 60 Vbeta primers and 13 Jbeta primers. TCRdb's table, derived via immunoSEQ multiplex PCR, lists solely in-frame clones and lacks some. The sample holds 100,000 to 150,000 clones. Study observations and caveats: In a later analysis, HLA-associated beta chains showed higher expansion and lower generation probabilities than comparable chains. Across HLA loci, a later analysis found differing TCR association rates, with DRB1 most and HLA-C fewest.

The sample consisted of PBMCs. The TCR comes from a woman aged 40 to 50 in good health and CMV-seropositive. The chain is built from TRBV7-3 and TRBJ2-2; D may be TRBD1 (6 bases). CDR3 loop: CASSLGHIIWGQNTGELFF. The DNA for the CDR3 is TGTGCCAGCAGCTTAGGCCACATAATCTGGGGACAGAACACCGGGGAGCTGTTTTTT.